These 5 T cell receptor beta chains share one sample of origin, sequenced in a study of CD8+CD57+ T cells in acquired aplastic anemia. Researchers used genomic DNA as the template to profile TCR beta VDJ and CDR3. TCRdb reprocessed the reads with MiXCR, giving one entry per CDR3 protein. The data hold 400,000 to 450,000 distinct CDR3 sequences, with around 72% observed a single time. Sequenced material: sorted CD4+, CD8+, or CD8+CD57+ T cells (not recorded which) from PBMCs. These receptors were obtained from a human donor in good health, serving as a control.

This clonotype has just a few counts. The rearrangement links TRBV29-1 to TRBJ1-2; D uncertain. The V end lost 7 bases, the J end lost 0 bases, and 9 bases lay between the germline ends. This CDR3 spans 12 amino acids. CDR1 is SQVTM and CDR2 is ANQGSEA in the germline V gene. The CDR3 DNA reads as TGCAGCGGGAACAGCGCTAACTATGGCTACACCTTC. It specifies CSGNSANYGYTF. The full variable domain, rest sourced from reference TRBV29-1 and TRBJ1-2, is SAVISQKPSRDICQRGTSLTIQCQVDSQVTMMFWYRQQPGQSLTLIATANQGSEATYESGFVIDKFPISRPNLTFSTLTVSNMSPEDSSIYLCSGNSANYGYTFGSGTRLTVV.

The genes are TRBV12-3 or TRBV12-4 and TRBJ1-6, with unresolved D. V was pared by 10 bases and J by 13 bases, with 20 bases between. This CDR3 is built from 13 residues. The CDR3 DNA follows: TGTGCCACCTGGAGCCGCGGGGAAGGGCCCCTCCACTTT. It codes for CATWSRGEGPLHF.

This CDR3 reads CASSFREGYEQYF. The DNA for the CDR3 is TGTGCCAGCAGTTTCCGGGAGGGCTACGAGCAGTACTTC. The genes are TRBV12-3 or TRBV12-4 and TRBJ2-7; 8 bases are shared with TRBD2. The CDR3 consists of 13 residues. The trim removed 3 bases at V and 3 bases at J, leaving 1 base unmatched.

This clonotype was detected only a few times. The rearrangement uses TRBV2 and TRBJ2-2; TRBD2 matches 7 bases. Per germline, CDR1 SNHLY and CDR2 FYNNEI. The V gene end was trimmed by 4 bases and the J gene end by 2 bases; junction bases not matched to a gene: 4. This CDR3 has 15 amino acids. CDR3 coding DNA: TGTGCCAGCAGTGGGAGCGGGGAAAACACCGGGGAGCTGTTTTTT. Protein product: CASSGSGENTGELFF.

As concerns this clonotype: One junction end does not reproduce the germline sequence, and a read error may be involved. This chain uses TRBV15 with TRBJ1-6; D gene uncertain. CDR1 and CDR2 from the germline V gene are LNHNV and YYDKDF (reference sequence). This CDR3 region has 16 residues. The CDR3 sequence: CATSTDNKRHYSARHF. The CDR3 DNA is TGTGCCACCAGCACAGATAACAAAAGACATTATTCAGCCCGCCACTTC. The complete variable domain, with remaining parts taken from reference TRBV15 and TRBJ1-6, reads DAMVIQNPRYQVTQFGKPVTLSCSQTLNHNVMYWYQQKSSQAPKLLFHYYDKDFNNEADTPDNFQSRRPNTSFCFLDIRSPGLGDTAMYLCATSTDNKRHYSARHFGNGTRLTVT.